Sequencing of this TCR beta chain was carried out in a study of blood T cell repertoires in COVID-19. Study as a whole: From the United States, Italy and Spain came samples of acute and convalescent COVID-19.

Living in roughly 25 US areas, the participants were between roughly 18 and 90 years of age. Which cohort a participant joined came from the clinical history participants gave. The study counted Cohort 3 donors as recovered given two negative PCRs, clearance, or symptom resolution. V gave up 8 bases and J gave up 2 bases; unmatched junction bases: 1. Per the germline V gene, CDR1 is LGHDT and CDR2 is YNNKEL (reference sequence). The CDR3 runs 14 residues. Generated by immunoSEQ multiplex PCR, the TCRdb table keeps only in-frame clones and is missing some. The data contain about 160,000 clones, 88% of them singletons.

The sequencing sample was made of PBMCs or T cells enriched from blood (not recorded which). This receptor was obtained from a woman between 45 and 60 years old who had recovered from COVID-19. V gene TRBV3-1 (or the pseudogene TRBV3-2) combines with J gene TRBJ2-3, with 13 bases identical to TRBD2. As DNA, the CDR3 is TGTGCCAGCGGACTAGCGGGGGACACAGATACGCAGTATTTT. Translated: CASGLAGDTDTQYF.